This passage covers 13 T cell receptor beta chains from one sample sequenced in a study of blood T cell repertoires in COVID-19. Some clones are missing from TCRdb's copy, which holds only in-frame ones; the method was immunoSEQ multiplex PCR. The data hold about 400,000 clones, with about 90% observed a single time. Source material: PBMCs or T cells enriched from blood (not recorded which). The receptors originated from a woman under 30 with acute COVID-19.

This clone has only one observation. CDR3 sequence (DNA): TGCAGTACAGGCGAAAACATTCAGTACTTC. This translates into CSTGENIQYF. The V call is TRBV20-1, the J call TRBJ2-4; perhaps TRBD1 as D (5 bases). V was pared by 8 bases and J by 5 bases, with 7 bases between. Germline V gene data show CDR1 as DFQATT and CDR2 as SNEGSKA (reference sequence). This CDR3 has 10 amino acids.

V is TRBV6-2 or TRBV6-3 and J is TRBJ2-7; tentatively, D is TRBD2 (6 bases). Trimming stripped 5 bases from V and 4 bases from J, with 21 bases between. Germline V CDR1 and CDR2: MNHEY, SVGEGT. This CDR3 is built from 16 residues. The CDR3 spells CASSHYSGLGSYEQYF. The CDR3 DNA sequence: TGTGCCAGCAGTCACTATAGCGGATTGGGGAGTTACGAGCAGTACTTC.

In DNA form, the CDR3 reads TGTGCCAGCAGCCAAGGAGGTAGCGGGGGATCCGAGACCCAGTACTTC. Amino acid sequence: CASSQGGSGGSETQYF. The chain combines TRBV3-1 (or the pseudogene TRBV3-2) with TRBJ2-5; 9 positions match TRBD2. The V gene end was trimmed by 1 base and the J gene end by 5 bases; junction bases not matched to a gene: 8. The CDR3 has 16 residues. Germline V lookup: CDR1 LGHDT, CDR2 YNNKEL (reference sequence).

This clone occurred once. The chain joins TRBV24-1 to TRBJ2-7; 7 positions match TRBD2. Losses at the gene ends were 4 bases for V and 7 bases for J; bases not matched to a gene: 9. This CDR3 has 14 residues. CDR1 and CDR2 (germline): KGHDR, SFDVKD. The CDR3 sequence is CATSDRGGRKEQYF. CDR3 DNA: TGTGCCACCAGTGACCGGGGCGGGAGAAAGGAGCAGTACTTC.

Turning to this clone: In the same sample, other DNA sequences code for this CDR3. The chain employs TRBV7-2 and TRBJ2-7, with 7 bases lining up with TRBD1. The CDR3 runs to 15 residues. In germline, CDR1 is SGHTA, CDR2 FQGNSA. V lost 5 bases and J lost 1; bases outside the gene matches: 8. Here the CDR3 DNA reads TGTGCCAGCAGCCTAAGACAGGGTCCATCCTACGAGCAGTACTTC. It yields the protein CASSLRQGPSYEQYF. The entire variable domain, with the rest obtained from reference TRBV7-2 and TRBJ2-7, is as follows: GAGVSQSPSNKVTEKGKDVELRCDPISGHTALYWYRQSLGQGLEFLIYFQGNSAPDKSGLPSDRFSAERTGGSVSTLTIQRTQQEDSAVYLCASSLRQGPSYEQYFGPGTRLTVT.

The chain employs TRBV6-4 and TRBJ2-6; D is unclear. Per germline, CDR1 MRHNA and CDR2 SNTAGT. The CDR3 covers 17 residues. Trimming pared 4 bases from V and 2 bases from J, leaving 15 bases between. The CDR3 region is CASSALPVSAGANVLTF. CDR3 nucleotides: TGTGCCAGCAGTGCTCTACCGGTTAGTGCTGGGGCCAACGTCCTGACTTTC.

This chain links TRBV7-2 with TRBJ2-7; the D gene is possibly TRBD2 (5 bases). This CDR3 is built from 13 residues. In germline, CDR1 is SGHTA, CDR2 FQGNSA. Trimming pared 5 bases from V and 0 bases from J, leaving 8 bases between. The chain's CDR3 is CASSPGGSYEQYF. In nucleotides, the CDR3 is TGTGCCAGCAGCCCTGGAGGCTCCTACGAGCAGTACTTC.

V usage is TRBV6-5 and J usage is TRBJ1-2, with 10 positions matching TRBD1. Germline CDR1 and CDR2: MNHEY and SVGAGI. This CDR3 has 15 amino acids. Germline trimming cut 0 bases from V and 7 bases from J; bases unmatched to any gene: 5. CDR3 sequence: CASSYSRQGAGGYTF. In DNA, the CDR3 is TGTGCCAGCAGTTACTCGCGACAGGGGGCCGGTGGCTACACCTTC.

CDR3 DNA: TGTGCCAGCAGTTACACCAGCGGGAGAACAGATACGCAGTATTTT. Encoded protein: CASSYTSGRTDTQYF. The V and J genes are TRBV6-5 and TRBJ2-3; 8 bases agree with TRBD2. The junction had 4 bases not matched to a gene; V was cut back by 2 bases and J by 3 bases. This CDR3 has 15 amino acids. The germline CDR1 and CDR2 sequences are MNHEY and SVGAGI.

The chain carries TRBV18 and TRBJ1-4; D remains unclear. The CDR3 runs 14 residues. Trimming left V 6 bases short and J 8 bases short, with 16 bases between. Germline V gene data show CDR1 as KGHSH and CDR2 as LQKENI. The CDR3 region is CASSSGREDEKLFF. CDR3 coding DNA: TGTGCCAGCTCTTCGGGGAGGGAGGACGAAAAACTGTTTTTT.

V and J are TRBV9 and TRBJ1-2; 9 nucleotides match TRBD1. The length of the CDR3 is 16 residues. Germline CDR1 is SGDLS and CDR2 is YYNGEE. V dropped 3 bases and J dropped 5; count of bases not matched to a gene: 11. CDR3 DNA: TGTGCCAGCAGCGCGGCCGGGACAGGGCATTTATATGGCTACACCTTC. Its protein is CASSAAGTGHLYGYTF.

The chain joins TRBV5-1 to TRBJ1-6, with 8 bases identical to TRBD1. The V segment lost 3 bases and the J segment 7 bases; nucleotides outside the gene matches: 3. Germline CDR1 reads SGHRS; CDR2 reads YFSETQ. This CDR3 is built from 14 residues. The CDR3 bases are TGCGCCAGCAGCTCTAGGGACAGGAATTCACCCCTCCACTTT. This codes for CASSSRDRNSPLHF.

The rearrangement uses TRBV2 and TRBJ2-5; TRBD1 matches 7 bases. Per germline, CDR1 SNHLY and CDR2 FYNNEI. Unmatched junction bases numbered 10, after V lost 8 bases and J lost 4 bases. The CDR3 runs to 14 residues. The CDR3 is CASLDDRVGETQYF. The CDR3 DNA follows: TGTGCCAGCCTCGATGACAGGGTCGGAGAGACCCAGTACTTC.